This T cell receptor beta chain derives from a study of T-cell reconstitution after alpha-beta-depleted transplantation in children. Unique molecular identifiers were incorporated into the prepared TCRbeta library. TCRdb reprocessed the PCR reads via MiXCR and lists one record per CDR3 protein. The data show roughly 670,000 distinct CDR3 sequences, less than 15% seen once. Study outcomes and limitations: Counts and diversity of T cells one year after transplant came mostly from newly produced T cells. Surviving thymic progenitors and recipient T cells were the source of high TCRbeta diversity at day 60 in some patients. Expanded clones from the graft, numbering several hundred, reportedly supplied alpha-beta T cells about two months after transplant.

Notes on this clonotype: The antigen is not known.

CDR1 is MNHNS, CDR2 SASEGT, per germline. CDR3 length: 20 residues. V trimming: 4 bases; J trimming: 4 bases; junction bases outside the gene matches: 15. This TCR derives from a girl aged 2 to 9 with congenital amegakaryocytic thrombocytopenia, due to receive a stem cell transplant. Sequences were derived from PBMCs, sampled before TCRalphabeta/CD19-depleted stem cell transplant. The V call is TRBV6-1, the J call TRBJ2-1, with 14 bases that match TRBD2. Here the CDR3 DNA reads TGTGCCAGCAGTGGATACTCCGGGACTAGCGGGAGTGTGAATTACAATGAGCAGTTCTTC. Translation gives CASSGYSGTSGSVNYNEQFF.